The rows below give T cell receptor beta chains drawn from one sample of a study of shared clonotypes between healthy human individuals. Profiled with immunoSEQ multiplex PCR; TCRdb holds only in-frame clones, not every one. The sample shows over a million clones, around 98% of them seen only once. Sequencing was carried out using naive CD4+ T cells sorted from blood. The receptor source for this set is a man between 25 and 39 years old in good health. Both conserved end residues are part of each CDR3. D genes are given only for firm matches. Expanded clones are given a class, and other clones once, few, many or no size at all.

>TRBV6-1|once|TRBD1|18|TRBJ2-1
TGTGCCAGCAGTGGGGTACTGAGGGGAGGACAGGGTGACAATGAGCAGTTCTTC
CASSGVLRGGQGDNEQFF
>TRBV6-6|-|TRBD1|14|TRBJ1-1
TGTGCCGCCCGGGACAGGGTTCTAAACACTGAAGCTTTCTTT
CAARDRVLNTEAFF
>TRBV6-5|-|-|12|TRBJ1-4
TGTGCCAGCAACATACCGGGTGGGAAACTGTTTTTT
CASNIPGGKLFF
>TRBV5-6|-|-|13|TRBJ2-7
TGTGCCAGCAGCCTTGGACAGAAGTACGAGCAGTACTTC
CASSLGQKYEQYF
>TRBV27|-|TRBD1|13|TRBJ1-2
TGTGCCAGCAGTCCGGGGACAGGGCTCCACTACACCTTC
CASSPGTGLHYTF
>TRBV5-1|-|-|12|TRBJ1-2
TGCGCCAGCAGCTTGGAAGGGTATGGCTACACCTTC
CASSLEGYGYTF
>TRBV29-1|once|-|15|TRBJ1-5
TGCAGCGTTGCGTCAGGGGTTGGGGTAAATCAGCCCCAGCATTTT
CSVASGVGVNQPQHF
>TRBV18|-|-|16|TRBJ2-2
TGTGCCAGCTCACAGACCGGGACAACGAACACCGGGGAGCTGTTTTTT
CASSQTGTTNTGELFF
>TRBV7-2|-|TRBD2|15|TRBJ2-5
TGTGCCAGCAGCTTCAGACTAGCGGGAGAGGAGACCCAGTACTTC
CASSFRLAGEETQYF
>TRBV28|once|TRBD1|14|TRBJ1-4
TGTGCCAGCAGTTTTAGGGGGCTCGGAGAAAAACTGTTTTTT
CASSFRGLGEKLFF
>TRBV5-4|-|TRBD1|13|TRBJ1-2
TGTGCCAGCAGCCCTGGACAGGGAGGAGGCTACACCTTC
CASSPGQGGGYTF
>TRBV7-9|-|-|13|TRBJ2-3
TGTGCCAGCAGCTTTGACCTCACAGATACGCAGTATTTT
CASSFDLTDTQYF
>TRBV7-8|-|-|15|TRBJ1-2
TGTGCCAGCAGCCAACGGAGGGAAGCTAACTATGGCTACACCTTC
CASSQRREANYGYTF
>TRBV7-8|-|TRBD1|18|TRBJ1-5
TGTGCCAGCAGCCTACGACAGGGCGGCGTTTGGGGCAATCAGCCCCAGCATTTT
CASSLRQGGVWGNQPQHF
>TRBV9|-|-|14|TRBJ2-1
TGTGCCAGCAGCCCCCCAGGGGCAGACAATGAGCAGTTCTTC
CASSPPGADNEQFF
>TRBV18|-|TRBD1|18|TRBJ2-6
TGTGCCAGCTCACCGCGAGGGACAGCGATACCTGGGGCCAACGTCCTGACTTTC
CASSPRGTAIPGANVLTF
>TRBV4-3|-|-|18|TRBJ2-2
TGCGCCAGCAGCCAAGATTACGGCCTAGCTGGGGTCACCGGGGAGCTGTTTTTT
CASSQDYGLAGVTGELFF
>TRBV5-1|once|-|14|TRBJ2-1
TGCGCCAGCAAACGGACGCCAGAGGGCAATGAGCAGTTCTTC
CASKRTPEGNEQFF
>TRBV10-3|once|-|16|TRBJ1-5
TGTGCCATCAGTGCGGGCCTTCTAGGAGGAAATCAGCCCCAGCATTTT
CAISAGLLGGNQPQHF
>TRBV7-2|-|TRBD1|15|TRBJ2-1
TGTGCCAGCACCAAAAACAGGGGGCAGTACAATGAGCAGTTCTTC
CASTKNRGQYNEQFF